The clone carrying this T cell receptor beta chain was detected only a few times. Its antigen is unknown. These data come from a study of T-cell memory formation after mild COVID-19. A 5'RACE reaction primed in the constant segment made cDNA libraries of TCR alpha and TCR beta, and these carried sample barcodes and UMIs. TCRdb ran MiXCR on the 5' RACE reads and lists one entry per CDR3 protein. The sample gives around 300,000 distinct CDR3 sequences, approximately 13% of which show up once; about 21% is in the top ten. This CDR3 has 12 residues. With 2 bases clipped from V and 4 bases from J, the junction kept 0 bases outside the gene matches. Germline V gene sequence: CDR1 DFQATT, CDR2 SNEGSKA (reference sequence). Study-wide findings and caveats: Pre-infection memory held some responding clones, suggesting pre-existing cross-reactive T cells responded. The second-wave clones peaking on day 37 were not confirmed as SARS-CoV-2-specific. From day 15 to 85, contracting clones were balanced between CD4 and CD8, whereas later expanders leaned toward CD4+.

The sequencing sample was made of PBMCs or a T cell subset sorted from them (not recorded which). The sequence came from a young man who had mild COVID-19 (a few samples of this study predate the infection). Cell type and time point are not known. The V gene is TRBV20-1, the J gene TRBJ2-5; 8 bases agree with TRBD1. CDR3 nucleotides: TGCAGTGCTAGAACAGGGGGAGAGACCCAGTACTTC. It is translated as CSARTGGETQYF.